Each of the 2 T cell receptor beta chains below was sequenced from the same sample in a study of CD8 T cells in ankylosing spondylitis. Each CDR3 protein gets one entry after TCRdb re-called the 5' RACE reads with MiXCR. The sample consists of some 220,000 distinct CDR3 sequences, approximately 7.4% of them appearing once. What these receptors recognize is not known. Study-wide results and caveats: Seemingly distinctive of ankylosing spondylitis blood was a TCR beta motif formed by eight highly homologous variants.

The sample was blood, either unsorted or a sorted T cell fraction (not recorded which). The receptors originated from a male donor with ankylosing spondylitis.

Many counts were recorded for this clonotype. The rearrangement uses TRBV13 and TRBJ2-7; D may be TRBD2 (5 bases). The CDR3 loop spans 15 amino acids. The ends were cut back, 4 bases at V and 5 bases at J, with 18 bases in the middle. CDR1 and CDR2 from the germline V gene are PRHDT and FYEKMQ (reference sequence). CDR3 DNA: TGTGCCAGCAGCTCCTCTCTCCCGGGATGGGACGAGCAGTACTTC. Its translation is CASSSSLPGWDEQYF. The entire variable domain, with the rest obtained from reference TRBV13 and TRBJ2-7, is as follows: AAGVIQSPRHLIKEKRETATLKCYPIPRHDTVYWYQQGPGQDPQFLISFYEKMQSDKGSIPDRFSAQQFSDYHSELNMSSLELGDSALYFCASSSSLPGWDEQYFGPGTRLTVT.

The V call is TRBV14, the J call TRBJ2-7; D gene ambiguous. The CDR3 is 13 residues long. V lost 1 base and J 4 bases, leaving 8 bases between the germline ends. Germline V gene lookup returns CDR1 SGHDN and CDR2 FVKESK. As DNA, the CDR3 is TGTGCCAGCAGCCAAGGCAGGAGATACGAGCAGTACTTC. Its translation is CASSQGRRYEQYF.